This is a list of T cell receptor beta chains from one sample in a study of shared clonotypes between healthy human individuals. Sequencing was performed with immunoSEQ multiplex PCR; in TCRdb, only in-frame clones are kept and a portion is missing. The sample gives 2,500,000 or so clones, roughly 93% of which show up once; 0.36% is in the top ten. Sequenced: naive CD4+ T cells from PBMCs. The receptors stem from a man younger than 30 in good health. Some clones in this sample may be carry-over from other donors' samples. The CDR3 runs from the conserved cysteine through the conserved F or W. The order of the fields is V gene, D gene, clone size, J gene, CDR3 protein, CDR3 DNA. A D gene is named only where the DNA matches it firmly. Rows may omit the clone size; those that give it use once, few, many or a size class.

>TRBV27|-|-|TRBJ2-7
CASSFTPYEQYF
TGTGCCAGCAGTTTCACCCCGTACGAGCAGTACTTC
>TRBV30|-|-|TRBJ1-5
CAWGFDRNQPQHF
TGTGCCTGGGGTTTTGACAGGAATCAGCCCCAGCATTTT
>TRBV7-2|-|-|TRBJ2-7
CASSFSPQEQYF
TGTGCCAGCAGCTTCTCCCCCCAAGAGCAGTACTTC
>TRBV10-1|-|-|TRBJ2-5
CASRGDTQYF
TGCGCCAGCAGGGGGGATACCCAGTACTTC
>TRBV28|TRBD2|once|TRBJ2-5
CASIAGGLETQYF
TGTGCCAGCATAGCGGGAGGTCTGGAGACCCAGTACTTC
>TRBV5-1|-|-|TRBJ2-3
CASSKAERTDTQYF
TGCGCCAGCAGCAAAGCGGAACGCACAGATACGCAGTATTTT
>TRBV19|-|-|TRBJ1-3
CASSMTPGNTIYF
TGTGCCAGTAGTATGACACCCGGAAACACCATATATTTT
>TRBV6-5|-|-|TRBJ2-5
CASSYSRETQYF
TGTGCCAGCAGTTACTCGCGTGAGACCCAGTACTTC
>TRBV18|TRBD1|-|TRBJ1-3
CASSPRDSHGNTIYF
TGTGCCAGCTCACCACGGGACAGTCATGGAAACACCATATATTTT
>TRBV14|-|-|TRBJ1-2
CASSQEARSYGYTF
TGTGCCAGCAGCCAAGAGGCCCGGTCCTATGGCTACACCTTC
>TRBV6-1|-|-|TRBJ1-4
CASNGGPFNEKLFF
TGTGCCAGCAATGGGGGGCCCTTTAATGAAAAACTGTTTTTT
>TRBV21-1|-|-|TRBJ1-4
CASSKDRFREKLFF
TGTGCCAGCAGCAAAGATAGGTTTCGGGAAAAACTGTTTTTT
>TRBV7-9|-|-|TRBJ1-2
CASSFLQGLGYGYTF
TGTGCCAGCAGCTTTCTTCAGGGGCTAGGCTATGGCTACACCTTC
>TRBV6-1|TRBD1|-|TRBJ2-5
CASSYTGTEGAQYF
TGTGCCAGCAGCTATACCGGGACAGAGGGGGCCCAGTACTTC
>TRBV5-1|-|-|TRBJ2-1
CASSLGPAAYNEQFF
TGCGCCAGCAGCTTGGGGCCGGCTGCCTACAATGAGCAGTTCTTC
>TRBV27|TRBD1|once|TRBJ2-7
CASSLSPGTGGAGPYEQYF
TGTGCCAGCAGTTTAAGCCCCGGGACAGGGGGCGCGGGCCCTTACGAGCAGTACTTC
>TRBV30|-|-|TRBJ1-6
CAWSTGQDNSPLHF
TGTGCCTGGAGTACAGGGCAGGATAATTCACCCCTCCACTTT
>TRBV4-2|TRBD1|-|TRBJ1-2
CASSQDFGDRVRDGYTF
TGTGCCAGCAGCCAAGACTTTGGGGACAGGGTGCGGGATGGCTACACCTTC
>TRBV28|-|-|TRBJ2-5
CASKGQASGQETQYF
TGTGCCAGCAAGGGGCAGGCATCTGGGCAAGAGACCCAGTACTTC
>TRBV29-1|TRBD1|-|TRBJ2-7
CSGGTENLYEQYF
TGCAGCGGGGGGACAGAAAATCTATACGAGCAGTACTTC
>TRBV19|TRBD1|-|TRBJ1-1
CASSDRVAEAFF
TGTGCCAGTAGCGACAGGGTCGCTGAAGCTTTCTTT
>TRBV7-2|TRBD2|-|TRBJ2-7
CASSLYGRTPYEQYF
TGTGCCAGCAGCTTATACGGGAGGACCCCCTACGAGCAGTACTTC
>TRBV11-2|TRBD2|-|TRBJ2-1
CASSSGGRGYEQFF
TGTGCCAGCAGCTCCGGCGGGAGAGGCTATGAGCAGTTCTTC
>TRBV29-1|-|once|TRBJ1-2
CSVGARGTGGYTF
TGCAGCGTGGGGGCCAGGGGTACGGGCGGCTACACCTTC
>TRBV7-8|-|-|TRBJ1-3
CASSLGRRFGDLAGNTIYF
TGTGCCAGCAGCTTAGGAAGAAGGTTTGGGGATTTGGCTGGAAACACCATATATTTT
>TRBV11-2|TRBD2|-|TRBJ2-2
CASSPGTSGIGGELFF
TGTGCCAGCAGTCCCGGCACTAGCGGGATAGGCGGGGAGCTGTTTTTT
>TRBV5-4|-|once|TRBJ2-3
CASSLGGGPTDTQYF
TGTGCCAGCAGCTTGGGAGGGGGACCCACAGATACGCAGTATTTT
>TRBV19|-|-|TRBJ2-1
CASSYGVQAYNEQFF
TGTGCCAGTAGTTATGGGGTCCAAGCCTACAATGAGCAGTTCTTC
>TRBV28|-|-|TRBJ1-5
CASSHTPEYSNQPQHF
TGTGCCAGCAGCCATACCCCAGAATATAGCAATCAGCCCCAGCATTTT
>TRBV5-1|-|-|TRBJ1-3
CASSISAGRNTIYF
TGCGCCAGCAGCATCAGCGCCGGTAGAAACACCATATATTTT
>TRBV28|TRBD2|-|TRBJ2-7
CASTPTSGRAGRYEQYF
TGTGCCAGCACACCAACTAGCGGGAGGGCGGGAAGGTACGAGCAGTACTTC
>TRBV28|-|-|TRBJ2-6
CASSLTAGRSGANVLTF
TGTGCCAGCAGTTTAACAGCGGGCCGCTCTGGGGCCAACGTCCTGACTTTC
>TRBV7-9|-|-|TRBJ1-1
CASSLASRALTEAFF
TGTGCCAGCAGCTTAGCGTCACGGGCGCTCACTGAAGCTTTCTTT
>TRBV28|TRBD2|-|TRBJ2-7
CASSPLLQLAGGSYEQYF
TGTGCCAGCAGTCCCTTACTACAACTAGCGGGAGGGTCCTACGAGCAGTACTTC
>TRBV21-1|-|-|TRBJ1-2
CASSKGPTDYGYTF
TGTGCCAGCAGCAAGGGACCCACGGACTATGGCTACACCTTC
>TRBV2|TRBD2|once|TRBJ2-7
CALLAGEAYEQYF
TGTGCCCTCCTCGCGGGAGAAGCCTACGAGCAGTACTTC
>TRBV4-3|-|-|TRBJ1-5
CASSQDPNGGVSPQHF
TGCGCCAGCAGCCAAGACCCTAACGGAGGGGTGAGTCCCCAGCATTTT
>TRBV7-8|-|-|TRBJ1-2
CASSLAAGTNYGYTF
TGTGCCAGCAGCTTAGCAGCAGGGACCAACTATGGCTACACCTTC
>TRBV9|-|once|TRBJ2-1
CASSVGVGVGGNEQFF
TGTGCCAGCAGCGTAGGAGTGGGAGTAGGTGGGAATGAGCAGTTCTTC
>TRBV14|-|once|TRBJ2-1
CASSQDPGRRHNEQFF
TGTGCCAGCAGCCAAGATCCGGGACGACGGCACAATGAGCAGTTCTTC
>TRBV6-1|-|-|TRBJ1-1
CASSEQGGANTEAFF
TGTGCCAGCAGTGAACAGGGTGGAGCGAACACTGAAGCTTTCTTT
>TRBV25-1|-|-|TRBJ1-3
CASSTSLQLSSGNTIYF
TGTGCCAGCAGTACTTCACTCCAGCTGAGCTCTGGAAACACCATATATTTT
>TRBV4-1|-|-|TRBJ1-1
CASSQGPRDPGRSTEAFF
TGCGCCAGCAGCCAAGGCCCCCGGGACCCAGGGAGGAGCACTGAAGCTTTCTTT
>TRBV6-5|TRBD1|-|TRBJ2-1
CASRTGGPYNEQFF
TGTGCCAGCAGAACAGGGGGCCCGTACAATGAGCAGTTCTTC
>TRBV5-1|TRBD2|-|TRBJ2-3
CASSLPAGVLDTQYF
TGCGCCAGCAGCTTGCCAGCGGGAGTATTGGATACGCAGTATTTT
>TRBV30|-|-|TRBJ2-2
CAWSKLTGELFF
TGTGCCTGGAGTAAATTAACCGGGGAGCTGTTTTTT
>TRBV11-2|-|-|TRBJ1-2
CASSLENIPRGHGYTF
TGTGCCAGCAGCTTAGAGAACATACCTCGGGGGCATGGCTACACCTTC
>TRBV29-1|TRBD1|-|TRBJ1-5
CSVADSGTGGGQPQHF
TGCAGCGTCGCCGACTCCGGGACAGGGGGCGGTCAGCCCCAGCATTTT